These 20 T cell receptor beta chains originate from one sample sequenced in a study of shared clonotypes between healthy human individuals. The protocol was immunoSEQ multiplex PCR, while the TCRdb copy is restricted to in-frame clones and leaves out a portion. The sample records about 1 million clones, under 80% being singletons. Sequenced sample: memory CD4+ T cells sorted from blood. Sample subset: CD45RA-negative fraction. The receptors here all came from a man aged 18 to 30 in good health.

This clone has just one count. This rearrangement joins TRBV6-1 to TRBJ1-3, with D perhaps matching TRBD1 (5 bases). V was pared by 3 bases and J by 0 bases, with 12 bases between. In germline, CDR1 is MNHNS, CDR2 SASEGT. The CDR3 is made up of 16 amino acids. The CDR3 spells CASSDPAGTSGNTIYF. The CDR3 DNA follows: TGTGCCAGCAGTGACCCGGCGGGGACCTCTGGAAACACCATATATTTT.

This clone has just a few counts. The gene calls are TRBV5-4 and TRBJ1-1; 12 bases are shared with TRBD1. Germline assignment: CDR1 SGHNT and CDR2 YYREEE (reference sequence). With V trimmed by 4 bases and J by 8 bases, 6 bases remained unmatched. The CDR3 length is 14 residues. CDR3 amino acids: CASSPQGTGGEAFF. For the CDR3, the DNA is TGTGCCAGCAGCCCCCAGGGGACAGGGGGCGAAGCTTTCTTT. Full variable domain (outside the CDR3, taken from reference TRBV5-4 and TRBJ1-1): ETGVTQSPTHLIKTRGQQVTLRCSSQSGHNTVSWYQQALGQGPQFIFQYYREEENGRGNFPPRFSGLQFPNYSSELNVNALELDDSALYLCASSPQGTGGEAFFGQGTRLTVV.

The table lists this clone with a few counts. Other DNA sequences of this sample code for an identical CDR3. CDR3 amino acids: CAISEGGNTEAFF. In DNA, the CDR3 is TGTGCCATCAGTGAAGGCGGGAACACTGAAGCTTTCTTT. The chain has TRBV10-3 and TRBJ1-1; D gene ambiguous. Per the germline V gene, CDR1 is ENHRY and CDR2 is SYGVKD. This CDR3 contains 13 residues. V shed 3 bases and J shed 1 base, with 6 bases lying between them.

The chain joins TRBV2 to TRBJ1-5; D possibly corresponds to TRBD1 (6 bases). The ends were cut back, 3 bases at V and 4 bases at J, with 10 bases in the middle. The CDR3 is made up of 14 amino acids. Germline CDR1 and CDR2: SNHLY and FYNNEI. In DNA, the CDR3 is TGTGCCAGCAGTGACCGGACAGAAAATCAGCCCCAGCATTTT. Translating it yields CASSDRTENQPQHF.

J is TRBJ1-1 and V is TRBV18; no definite D call. The CDR3 length is 14 residues. CDR1 is KGHSH and CDR2 is LQKENI in the germline V gene. The V gene lost 1 base and the J gene lost 1 base, with 7 bases spanning the gap. In nucleotides, the CDR3 is TGTGCCAGCTCACCACAAGGTACGAACACTGAAGCTTTCTTT. As protein: CASSPQGTNTEAFF.

The chain is built from TRBV2 and TRBJ2-2, with a weak D call TRBD2 (5 bases). Trimming removed 4 bases at V and 4 bases at J, with 10 bases between. Germline assignment: CDR1 SNHLY and CDR2 FYNNEI. This CDR3 is 14 amino acids long. CDR3 protein: CASSAQRTTGELFF. In DNA, the CDR3 is TGTGCCAGCAGTGCCCAGCGGACCACCGGGGAGCTGTTTTTT.

The V gene is TRBV18, the J gene TRBJ2-7, with D hard to call. V lost 5 bases to trimming and J lost 2 bases, with 7 bases between them. The germline V gene encodes CDR1 KGHSH and CDR2 LQKENI. This CDR3 has 12 amino acids. The CDR3 reads CASSSDPYEQYF. The CDR3 DNA sequence: TGTGCCAGCTCATCGGACCCCTACGAGCAGTACTTC. The variable domain in full, with the rest retrieved from reference TRBV18 and TRBJ2-7, is NAGVMQNPRHLVRRRGQEARLRCSPMKGHSHVYWYRQLPEEGLKFMVYLQKENIIDESGMPKERFSAEFPKEGPSILRIQQVVRGDSAAYFCASSSDPYEQYFGPGTRLTVT.

Worth noting for this clone: The same CDR3 can be traced to other DNA sequences in this sample. The CDR3 sequence: CASSRGDWSSYNEQFF. The CDR3 DNA is TGCGCCAGCAGCCGGGGGGACTGGAGCTCCTACAATGAGCAGTTCTTC. The J gene is TRBJ2-1, the V gene TRBV5-1; TRBD2 aligns across 7 bases. Germline V lookup: CDR1 SGHRS, CDR2 YFSETQ. With V trimmed by 4 bases and J by 0 bases, 7 bases remained unmatched. This CDR3 region has 16 residues.

The chain is built from TRBV9 and TRBJ2-3; D is undetermined. The CDR3 length is 13 residues. Trimming shortened V by 3 bases and J by 4 bases, and 9 bases separated the two germline ends. The germline gives CDR1 SGDLS, CDR2 YYNGEE. The DNA for the CDR3 is TGTGCCAGCAGCGCCCCCACGGCAGATACGCAGTATTTT. Protein product: CASSAPTADTQYF.

The chain links TRBV27 to TRBJ2-1; D is unresolved. CDR3 length: 14 residues. Trimming cost V 5 bases and J 7 bases, with 15 bases left between them. Germline V CDR1 and CDR2: MNHEY, SMNVEV (reference sequence). CDR3 DNA sequence: TGTGCCAGCAGTCCATATATGGACCCAAATGAGCAGTTCTTC. Residues: CASSPYMDPNEQFF.

V is TRBV10-1 and J is TRBJ2-1, with D possibly TRBD2 on 6 matching bases. Trimming took off 4 bases at V and 4 bases at J, with 20 bases between the two ends. Per germline, CDR1 WNHNN and CDR2 SYGVQD (reference sequence). The CDR3 runs 17 residues. The CDR3, as DNA: TGCGCCAGCAGTGCGACCCGACTAGGAGGGTCTTACAATGAGCAGTTCTTC. Residues: CASSATRLGGSYNEQFF.

CDR3 amino acids: CASSQGHYNEQFF. For the CDR3, the DNA is TGTGCCAGCAGCCAAGGACACTACAATGAGCAGTTCTTC. The chain recombines TRBV14 with TRBJ2-1, with D unclear. Trimming removed 1 base at V and 3 bases at J, with 4 bases between. This CDR3 comprises 13 residues. Germline V lookup: CDR1 SGHDN, CDR2 FVKESK. Using reference TRBV14 and TRBJ2-1 for the parts outside the CDR3, the full variable domain is EAGVTQFPSHSVIEKGQTVTLRCDPISGHDNLYWYRRVMGKEIKFLLHFVKESKQDESGMPNNRFLAERTGGTYSTLKVQPAELEDSGVYFCASSQGHYNEQFFGPGTRLTVL.

This clone was detected many times. V usage is TRBV11-2 and J usage is TRBJ2-2; TRBD2 might be the D (6 bases). V was shortened by 5 bases and J by 1 base, with 14 bases between the two germline ends. The CDR3 loop spans 16 amino acids. CDR1 is SGHAT, CDR2 FQNNGV, per germline. The CDR3 region has the DNA TGTGCCAGCAGCACCCGCACAGCGGGGAACACCGGGGAGCTGTTTTTT. Encoded protein: CASSTRTAGNTGELFF.

The V gene is TRBV6-1, the J gene TRBJ2-2; weak D call: TRBD1 (5 bases). Trimming cost V 5 bases and J 7 bases, with 11 bases left between them. The CDR3 totals 13 residues. CDR1 is MNHNS and CDR2 is SASEGT in the germline V gene. The CDR3 sequence: CASSWSGIGELFF. CDR3 in DNA: TGTGCCAGCAGTTGGTCAGGGATCGGGGAGCTGTTTTTT.

This clone was seen a few times. V usage is TRBV10-1 and J usage is TRBJ1-2; TRBD1 is a possible D gene (5 bases). The germline V gene has CDR1 WNHNN and CDR2 SYGVQD (reference sequence). The CDR3 extends over 16 amino acids. The V gene lost 6 bases and the J gene lost 1 base, with 18 bases spanning the gap. CDR3 in amino acids: CASRETFRVDNYGYTF. CDR3 DNA sequence: TGCGCCAGCAGAGAAACGTTCAGGGTCGATAACTATGGCTACACCTTC.

In its sample, this clone was seen many times. In DNA, the CDR3 is TGTGCCAGCAGTCTACAGGGGGCCAGCGAGCAGTACTTC. Translation gives CASSLQGASEQYF. The chain combines TRBV28 with TRBJ2-7; TRBD1 aligns across 9 bases. Trimming cost V 5 bases and J 6 bases; bases outside gene matches: 5. The germline V gene encodes CDR1 MDHEN and CDR2 SYDVKM. The CDR3 covers 13 residues.

The CDR3 DNA sequence: TGCGCCAGCAGCTTGGCCCCAGGGGTTGGCTCCTACAATGAGCAGTTCTTC. The encoded protein is CASSLAPGVGSYNEQFF. The rearrangement links TRBV5-1 to TRBJ2-1, with a tentative D call TRBD1 (6 bases). The CDR3 has 17 residues. Looked up from germline, CDR1 is SGHRS and CDR2 is YFSETQ. V shed 0 bases and J shed 0 bases, with 13 bases lying between them.

This clone has only a few counts. The rearrangement links TRBV11-2 to TRBJ2-1, with TRBD1 matching 8 bases. With 4 bases clipped from V and 2 bases from J, the junction kept 10 bases outside the gene matches. The CDR3 contains 17 residues. From germline, CDR1 is SGHAT and CDR2 FQNNGV. The CDR3 reads CASSSRGGQGAYNEQFF. The DNA for the CDR3 is TGTGCCAGCAGCTCCCGAGGAGGACAGGGAGCCTACAATGAGCAGTTCTTC. The full variable domain, its missing parts supplied by reference TRBV11-2 and TRBJ2-1, is EAGVAQSPRYKIIEKRQSVAFWCNPISGHATLYWYQQILGQGPKLLIQFQNNGVVDDSQLPKDRFSAERLKGVDSTLKIQPAKLEDSAVYLCASSSRGGQGAYNEQFFGPGTRLTVL.

This clone was found a few times. V gene TRBV14 combines with J gene TRBJ1-4; D is perhaps TRBD1 (5 bases). This CDR3 spans 16 amino acids. V lost 1 base, J lost 5 bases, and 14 bases lay in between. Germline CDR1 is SGHDN and CDR2 is FVKESK. The CDR3 region is CASSQAGGKRNEKLFF. The CDR3 DNA reads TGTGCCAGCAGCCAAGCTGGGGGGAAGAGAAATGAAAAACTGTTTTTT. The variable domain in full, with the rest retrieved from reference TRBV14 and TRBJ1-4, is EAGVTQFPSHSVIEKGQTVTLRCDPISGHDNLYWYRRVMGKEIKFLLHFVKESKQDESGMPNNRFLAERTGGTYSTLKVQPAELEDSGVYFCASSQAGGKRNEKLFFGSGTQLSVL.

V gene TRBV4-1 combines with J gene TRBJ1-6; D is possibly TRBD1 (6 bases). CDR1 is MGHRA and CDR2 is YSYEKL in the germline V gene. CDR3 size: 17 residues. V dropped 5 bases and J dropped 0 bases, with 14 bases sitting between them. CDR3 nucleotide sequence: TGCGCCAGCAGCTCACAGGGATCGGGCTCCTATAATTCACCCCTCCACTTT. It yields the protein CASSSQGSGSYNSPLHF.